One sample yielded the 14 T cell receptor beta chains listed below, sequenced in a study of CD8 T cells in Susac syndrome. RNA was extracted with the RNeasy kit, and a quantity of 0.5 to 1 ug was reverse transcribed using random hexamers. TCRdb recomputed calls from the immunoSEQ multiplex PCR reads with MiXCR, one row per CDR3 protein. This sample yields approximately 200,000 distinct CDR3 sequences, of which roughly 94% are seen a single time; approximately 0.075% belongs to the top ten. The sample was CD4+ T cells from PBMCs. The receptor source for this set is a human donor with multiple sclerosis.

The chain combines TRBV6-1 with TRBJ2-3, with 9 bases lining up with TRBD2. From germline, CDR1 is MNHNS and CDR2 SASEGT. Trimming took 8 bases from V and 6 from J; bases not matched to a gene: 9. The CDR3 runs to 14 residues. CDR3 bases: TGTGCCAGCGACAGCGGGGGGCCTTCGGATACGCAGTATTTT. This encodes CASDSGGPSDTQYF.

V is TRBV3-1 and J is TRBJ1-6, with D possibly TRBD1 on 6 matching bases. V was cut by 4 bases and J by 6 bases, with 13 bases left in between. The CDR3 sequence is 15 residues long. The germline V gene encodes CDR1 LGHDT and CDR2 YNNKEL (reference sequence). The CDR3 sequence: CASSPGGQINSPLHF. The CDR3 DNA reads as TGTGCCAGCAGCCCAGGTGGACAGATTAATTCACCCCTCCACTTT. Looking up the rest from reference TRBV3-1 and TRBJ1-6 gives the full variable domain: DTAVSQTPKYLVTQMGNDKSIKCEQNLGHDTMYWYKQDSKKFLKIMFSYNNKELIINETVPNRFSPKSPDKAHLNLHINSLELGDSAVYFCASSPGGQINSPLHFGNGTRLTVT.

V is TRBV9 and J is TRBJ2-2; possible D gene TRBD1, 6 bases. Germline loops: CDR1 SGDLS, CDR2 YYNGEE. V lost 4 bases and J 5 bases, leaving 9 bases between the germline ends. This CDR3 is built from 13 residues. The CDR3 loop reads CASSNRETGELFF. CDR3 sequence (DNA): TGTGCCAGCAGCAACAGGGAGACCGGGGAGCTGTTTTTT.

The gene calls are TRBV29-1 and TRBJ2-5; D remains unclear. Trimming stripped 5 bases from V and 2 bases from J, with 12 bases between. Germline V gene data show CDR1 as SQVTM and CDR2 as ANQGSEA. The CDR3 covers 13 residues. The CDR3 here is CSVSTSVQETQYF. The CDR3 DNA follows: TGCAGCGTTTCAACGTCGGTACAAGAGACCCAGTACTTC.

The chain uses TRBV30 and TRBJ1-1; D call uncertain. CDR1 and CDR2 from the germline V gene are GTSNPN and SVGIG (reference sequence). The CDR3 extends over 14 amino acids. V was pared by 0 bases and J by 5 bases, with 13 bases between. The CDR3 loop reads CAWSVVEYGTEAFF. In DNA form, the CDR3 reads TGTGCCTGGAGTGTGGTCGAGTATGGGACTGAAGCTTTCTTT.

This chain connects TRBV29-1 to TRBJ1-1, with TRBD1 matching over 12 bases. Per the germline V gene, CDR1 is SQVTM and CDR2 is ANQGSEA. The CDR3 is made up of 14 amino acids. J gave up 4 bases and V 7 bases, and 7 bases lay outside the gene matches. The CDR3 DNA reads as TGCAGCGCCTGGGGACAGGGGGCGACCACTGAAGCTTTCTTT. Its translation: CSAWGQGATTEAFF.

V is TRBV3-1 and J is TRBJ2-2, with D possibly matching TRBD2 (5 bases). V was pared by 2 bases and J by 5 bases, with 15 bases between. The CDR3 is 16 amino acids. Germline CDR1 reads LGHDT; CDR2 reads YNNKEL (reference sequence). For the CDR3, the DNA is TGTGCCAGCAGCCAATTTGCGGACTCGCGTACCGGGGAGCTGTTTTTT. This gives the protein CASSQFADSRTGELFF. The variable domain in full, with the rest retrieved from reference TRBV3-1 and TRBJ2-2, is DTAVSQTPKYLVTQMGNDKSIKCEQNLGHDTMYWYKQDSKKFLKIMFSYNNKELIINETVPNRFSPKSPDKAHLNLHINSLELGDSAVYFCASSQFADSRTGELFFGEGSRLTVL.

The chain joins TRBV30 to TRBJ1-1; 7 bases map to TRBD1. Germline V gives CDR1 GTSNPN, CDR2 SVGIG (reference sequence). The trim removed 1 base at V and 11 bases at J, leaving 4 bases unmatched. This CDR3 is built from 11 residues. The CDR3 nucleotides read TGTGCCTGGAGTGAACAGGGGAATGCTTTCTTT. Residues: CAWSEQGNAFF.

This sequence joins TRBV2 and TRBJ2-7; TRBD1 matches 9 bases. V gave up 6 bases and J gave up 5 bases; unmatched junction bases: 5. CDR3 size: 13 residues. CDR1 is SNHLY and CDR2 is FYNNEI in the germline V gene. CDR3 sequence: CASRRQGVNEQYV. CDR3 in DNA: TGTGCCAGCAGACGACAGGGGGTCAACGAGCAGTACGTC.

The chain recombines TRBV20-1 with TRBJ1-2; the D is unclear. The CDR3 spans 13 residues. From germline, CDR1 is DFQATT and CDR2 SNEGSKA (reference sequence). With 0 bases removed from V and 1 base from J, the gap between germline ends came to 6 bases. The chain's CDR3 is CSARDAVNYGYTF. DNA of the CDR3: TGCAGTGCTAGAGATGCAGTTAACTATGGCTACACCTTC.

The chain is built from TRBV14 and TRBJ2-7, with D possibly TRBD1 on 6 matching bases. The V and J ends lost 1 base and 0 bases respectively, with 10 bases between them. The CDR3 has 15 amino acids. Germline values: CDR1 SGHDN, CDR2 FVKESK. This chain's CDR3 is CASSQVVGGSYEQYF. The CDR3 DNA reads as TGTGCCAGCAGCCAAGTGGTAGGGGGCTCCTACGAGCAGTACTTC.

As DNA, the CDR3 is TGTGCCAGCAGCTTAGCTTACGACACTGAAGCTTTCTTT. This translates into CASSLAYDTEAFF. The V and J genes are TRBV7-2 and TRBJ1-1; the D is unclear. The germline V gene has CDR1 SGHTA and CDR2 FQGNSA. The CDR3 consists of 13 residues. The V end was cut by 0 bases, the J end by 3 bases, with 5 bases between.

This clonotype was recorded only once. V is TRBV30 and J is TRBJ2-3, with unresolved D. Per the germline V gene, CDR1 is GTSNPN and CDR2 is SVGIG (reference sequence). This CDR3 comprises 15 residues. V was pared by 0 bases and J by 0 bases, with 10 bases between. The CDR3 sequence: CAWSVQFTSTDTQYF. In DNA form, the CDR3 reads TGTGCCTGGAGTGTACAATTTACTAGCACAGATACGCAGTATTTT. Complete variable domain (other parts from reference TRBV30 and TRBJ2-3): SQTIHQWPATLVQPVGSPLSLECTVEGTSNPNLYWYRQAAGRGLQLLFYSVGIGQISSEVPQNLSASRPQDRQFILSSKKLLLSDSGFYLCAWSVQFTSTDTQYFGPGTRLTVL.

In nucleotides, the CDR3 is TGTGCCTGGAGGCCACGACAGTTAATGTACAATGAGCAGTTCTTC. Translation: CAWRPRQLMYNEQFF. The chain has TRBV30 and TRBJ2-1; possible D gene TRBD1, 5 bases. Germline CDR1 and CDR2: GTSNPN and SVGIG (reference sequence). This CDR3 has 15 residues. The V gene lost 3 bases and the J gene lost 4 bases, with 16 bases spanning the gap. The variable domain in full, completed from reference TRBV30 and TRBJ2-1, reads SQTIHQWPATLVQPVGSPLSLECTVEGTSNPNLYWYRQAAGRGLQLLFYSVGIGQISSEVPQNLSASRPQDRQFILSSKKLLLSDSGFYLCAWRPRQLMYNEQFFGPGTRLTVL.